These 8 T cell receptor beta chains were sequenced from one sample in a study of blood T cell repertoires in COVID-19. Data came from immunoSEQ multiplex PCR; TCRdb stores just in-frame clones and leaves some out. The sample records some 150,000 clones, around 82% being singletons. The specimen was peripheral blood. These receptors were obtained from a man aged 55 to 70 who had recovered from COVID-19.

CDR3 nucleotide sequence: TGTGCCAGCAGCTCCGTGAACTATGGCTACACCTTC. This encodes CASSSVNYGYTF. This chain joins TRBV7-2 and TRBJ1-2, with D uncertain. The CDR3 is 12 residues long. CDR1 and CDR2 from the germline V gene are SGHTA and FQGNSA. The ends were cut back, 4 bases at V and 2 bases at J, with 5 bases in the middle.

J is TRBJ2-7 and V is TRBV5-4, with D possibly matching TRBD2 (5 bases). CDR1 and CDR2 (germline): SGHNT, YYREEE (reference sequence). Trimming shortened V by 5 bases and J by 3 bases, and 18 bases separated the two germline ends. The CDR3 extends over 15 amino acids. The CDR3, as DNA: TGTGCCAGCAGTAGAAGCGGAGGCCCTAGCTACGAGCAGTACTTC. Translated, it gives CASSRSGGPSYEQYF.

The CDR3 DNA is TGTGCCAGCAGTTTATGGGGTGGGATGGGGGCCCCCAAAAACATTCAGTACTTC. Translation gives CASSLWGGMGAPKNIQYF. V gene TRBV27 combines with J gene TRBJ2-4; TRBD1 might be the D (6 bases). Germline loops: CDR1 MNHEY, CDR2 SMNVEV (reference sequence). With 1 base removed from V and 2 bases from J, the gap between germline ends came to 18 bases. The CDR3 sequence is 18 residues long.

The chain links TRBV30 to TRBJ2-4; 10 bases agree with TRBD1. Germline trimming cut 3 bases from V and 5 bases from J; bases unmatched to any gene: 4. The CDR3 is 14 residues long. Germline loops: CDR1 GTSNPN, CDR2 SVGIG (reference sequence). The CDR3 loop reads CAWSWGTGENIQYF. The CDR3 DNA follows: TGTGCCTGGAGCTGGGGGACAGGGGAAAACATTCAGTACTTC.

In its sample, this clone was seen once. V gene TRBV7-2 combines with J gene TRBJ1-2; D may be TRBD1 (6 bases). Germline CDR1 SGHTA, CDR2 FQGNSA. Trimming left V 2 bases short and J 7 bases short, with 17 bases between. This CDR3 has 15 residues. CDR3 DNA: TGTGCCAGCAGCTTAAGGCTGGGGGGGGCTGCTGGCTACACCTTC. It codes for CASSLRLGGAAGYTF.

CDR3 sequence: CASRRVTGARGYTF. The DNA for the CDR3 is TGTGCCAGTAGGAGGGTAACGGGTGCTCGAGGCTACACCTTC. J is TRBJ1-2 and V is TRBV19, with no clear D. Per germline, CDR1 LNHDA and CDR2 SQIVND (reference sequence). This CDR3 region has 14 residues. Between the trimmed V and J ends, which lost 6 bases and 8 bases, there was a span of 19 bases.

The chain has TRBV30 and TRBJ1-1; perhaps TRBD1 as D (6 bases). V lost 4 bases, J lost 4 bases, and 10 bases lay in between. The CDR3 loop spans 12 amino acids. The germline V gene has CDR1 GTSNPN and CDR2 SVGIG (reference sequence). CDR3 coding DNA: TGTGCCTGGAATGGGGGCGGCACTGAAGCTTTCTTT. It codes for CAWNGGGTEAFF.

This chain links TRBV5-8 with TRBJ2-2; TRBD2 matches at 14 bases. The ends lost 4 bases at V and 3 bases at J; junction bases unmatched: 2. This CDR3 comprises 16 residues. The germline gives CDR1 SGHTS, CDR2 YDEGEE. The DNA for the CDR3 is TGTGCCAGCAGCCCGGGACTAGCGGGGGACACCGGGGAGCTGTTTTTT. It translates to CASSPGLAGDTGELFF. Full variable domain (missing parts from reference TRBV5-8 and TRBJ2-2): EAGVTQSPTHLIKTRGQQATLRCSPISGHTSVYWYQQALGLGLQFLLWYDEGEERNRGNFPPRFSGRQFPNYSSELNVNALELEDSALYLCASSPGLAGDTGELFFGEGSRLTVL.